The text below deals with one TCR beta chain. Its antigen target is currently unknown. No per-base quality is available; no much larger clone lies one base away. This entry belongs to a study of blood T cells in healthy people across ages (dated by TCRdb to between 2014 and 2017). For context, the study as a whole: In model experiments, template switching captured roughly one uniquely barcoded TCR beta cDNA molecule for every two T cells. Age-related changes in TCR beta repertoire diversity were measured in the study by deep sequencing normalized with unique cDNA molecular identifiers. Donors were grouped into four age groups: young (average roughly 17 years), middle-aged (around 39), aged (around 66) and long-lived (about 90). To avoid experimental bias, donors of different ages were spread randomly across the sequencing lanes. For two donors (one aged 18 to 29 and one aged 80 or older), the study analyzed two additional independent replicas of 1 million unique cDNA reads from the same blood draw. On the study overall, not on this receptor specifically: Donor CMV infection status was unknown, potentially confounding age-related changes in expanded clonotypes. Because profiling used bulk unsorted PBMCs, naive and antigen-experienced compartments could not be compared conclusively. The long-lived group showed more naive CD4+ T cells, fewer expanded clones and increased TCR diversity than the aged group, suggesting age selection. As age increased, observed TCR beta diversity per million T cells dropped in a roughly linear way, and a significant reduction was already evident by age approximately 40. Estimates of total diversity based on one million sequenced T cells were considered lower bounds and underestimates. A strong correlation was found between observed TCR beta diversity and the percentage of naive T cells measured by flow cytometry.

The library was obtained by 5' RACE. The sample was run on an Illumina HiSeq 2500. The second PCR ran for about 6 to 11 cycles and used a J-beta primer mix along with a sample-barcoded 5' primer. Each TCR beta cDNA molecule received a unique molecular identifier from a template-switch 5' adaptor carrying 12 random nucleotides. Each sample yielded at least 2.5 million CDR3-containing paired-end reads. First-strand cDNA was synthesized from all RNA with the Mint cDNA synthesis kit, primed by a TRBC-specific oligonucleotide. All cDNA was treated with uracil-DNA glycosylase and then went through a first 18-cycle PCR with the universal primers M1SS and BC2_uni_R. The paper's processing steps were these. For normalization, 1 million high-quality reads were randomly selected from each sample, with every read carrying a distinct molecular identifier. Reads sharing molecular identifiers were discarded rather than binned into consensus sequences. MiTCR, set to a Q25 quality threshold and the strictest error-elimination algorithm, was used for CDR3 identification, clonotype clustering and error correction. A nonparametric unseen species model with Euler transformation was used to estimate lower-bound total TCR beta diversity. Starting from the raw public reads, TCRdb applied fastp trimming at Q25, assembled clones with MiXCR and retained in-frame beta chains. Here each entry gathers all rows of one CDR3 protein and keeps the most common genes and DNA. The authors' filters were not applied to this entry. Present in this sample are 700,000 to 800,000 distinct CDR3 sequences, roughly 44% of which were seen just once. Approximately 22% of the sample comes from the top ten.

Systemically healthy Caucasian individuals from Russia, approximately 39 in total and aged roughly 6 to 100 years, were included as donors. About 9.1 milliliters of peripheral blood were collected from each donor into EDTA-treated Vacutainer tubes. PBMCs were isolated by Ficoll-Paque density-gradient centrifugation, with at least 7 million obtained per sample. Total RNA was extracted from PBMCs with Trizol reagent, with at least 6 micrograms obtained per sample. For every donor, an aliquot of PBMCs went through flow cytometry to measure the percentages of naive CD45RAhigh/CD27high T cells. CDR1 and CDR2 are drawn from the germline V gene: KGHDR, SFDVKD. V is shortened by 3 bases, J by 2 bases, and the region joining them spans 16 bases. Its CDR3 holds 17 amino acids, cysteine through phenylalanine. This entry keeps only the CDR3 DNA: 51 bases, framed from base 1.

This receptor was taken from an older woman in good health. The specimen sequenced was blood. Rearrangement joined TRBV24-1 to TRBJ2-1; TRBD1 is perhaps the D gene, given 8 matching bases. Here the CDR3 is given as CATSDITGGAAYNEQFF. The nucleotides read TGTGCCACCAGTGATATCACAGGGGGGGCGGCCTACAATGAGCAGTTCTTC.